The 17 T cell receptor beta chains reported below all come from one sample, sequenced in a study of identical twins. TCRdb redid the calling of the 5' RACE reads with MiXCR, one entry per CDR3 protein. The sample carries 450,000 or so distinct CDR3 sequences, 24% recorded once. Another study also made use of these data, one on T cells expressing NK-cell markers.

The sample consisted of CD4+ T cells sorted from blood. Receptors were obtained from a woman younger than 30 in good health.

This chain connects TRBV27 to TRBJ2-7; TRBD1 matches at 7 bases. The V segment lost 7 bases and the J segment 3 bases; nucleotides outside the gene matches: 15. CDR3 length equals 16 residues. The germline V gene has CDR1 MNHEY and CDR2 SMNVEV (reference sequence). The CDR3 sequence is CASNRDSLLNGYEQYF. The CDR3 DNA reads TGTGCCAGCAATAGGGACAGCCTGTTGAATGGCTACGAGCAGTACTTC.

DNA for the CDR3: TGTGCCAGCAGTGAAAATTCAGCCGGAGCCTATGGCTACACCTTC. It is translated as CASSENSAGAYGYTF. The chain has TRBV2 and TRBJ1-2; D is uncertain. Germline V gene data show CDR1 as SNHLY and CDR2 as FYNNEI. The V gene lost 2 bases and the J gene lost 4 bases, with 14 bases spanning the gap. The CDR3 length is 15 residues.

The V and J genes are TRBV7-2 and TRBJ2-1, with D possibly TRBD2 on 5 matching bases. The germline gives CDR1 SGHTA, CDR2 FQGNSA. CDR3 length equals 15 residues. Deletions cut 5 bases from V and 4 bases from J, with 15 bases between. CDR3 coding DNA: TGTGCCAGCAGCATGAGCGGTACCCTTTACAATGAGCAGTTCTTC. Protein sequence: CASSMSGTLYNEQFF.

The J gene is TRBJ2-1, the V gene TRBV20-1, with D possibly matching TRBD2 (6 bases). Per the germline V gene, CDR1 is DFQATT and CDR2 is SNEGSKA (reference sequence). The CDR3 runs 18 residues. Trimming cost V 1 base and J 0 bases, with 19 bases left between them. The CDR3 sequence is CSARAPTIAAYSYNEQFF. CDR3 in DNA: TGCAGTGCTAGAGCTCCCACCATAGCGGCTTACTCCTACAATGAGCAGTTCTTC.

The chain carries TRBV3-1 and TRBJ2-5, with a tentative D call TRBD2 (5 bases). V was shortened by 0 bases and J by 4 bases, with 15 bases between the two germline ends. Germline V gives CDR1 LGHDT, CDR2 YNNKEL (reference sequence). The CDR3 has 16 residues. The CDR3 here is CASSQDPGLRGETQYF. The CDR3 nucleotides are TGTGCCAGCAGCCAAGATCCCGGACTCCGCGGAGAGACCCAGTACTTC.

The gene calls are TRBV5-6 and TRBJ2-2, with D possibly being TRBD1 or TRBD2 (5 bases each). Germline assignment: CDR1 SGHDT and CDR2 YYEEEE. This CDR3 contains 15 residues. V was pared by 6 bases and J by 6 bases, with 18 bases between. CDR3 protein: CASNRPGRSPGELFF. CDR3 nucleotides: TGTGCCAGCAACAGACCGGGACGTTCCCCCGGGGAGCTGTTTTTT.

This chain joins TRBV4-3 and TRBJ2-3, with a weak D call TRBD2 (5 bases). The V and J ends lost 0 bases and 8 bases respectively, with 9 bases between them. The CDR3 runs to 13 residues. Germline loops: CDR1 LGHNA, CDR2 YSLEER. CDR3 residues: CASSQEVLATQYF. Written as DNA, the CDR3 is TGCGCCAGCAGCCAAGAAGTTCTAGCTACGCAGTATTTT.

This sequence joins TRBV6-1 and TRBJ2-5; D unresolved. V lost 3 bases to trimming and J lost 4 bases, with 9 bases between them. CDR1 MNHNS and CDR2 SASEGT come from the germline V gene. The CDR3 extends over 13 amino acids. In DNA, the CDR3 is TGTGCCAGCAGTGACCGAGATGGAGAGACCCAGTACTTC. Its translation: CASSDRDGETQYF.

This clonotype was seen at least ten times. This chain links TRBV29-1 with TRBJ2-3, with TRBD2 matching 9 bases. V shed 4 bases and J 2 bases; nucleotides not matched to a gene: 7. The CDR3 totals 15 residues. Germline V gene lookup returns CDR1 SQVTM and CDR2 ANQGSEA. DNA for the CDR3: TGCAGCGTTGGTAGCGCTAGCGGGGCCACAGATACGCAGTATTTT. Its protein is CSVGSASGATDTQYF.

V is TRBV18 and J is TRBJ1-1, with unresolved D. Per germline, CDR1 KGHSH and CDR2 LQKENI. The CDR3 has 15 residues. The germline V and J ends were trimmed by 3 bases and 0 bases, with 11 bases remaining between them. The CDR3, as DNA: TGTGCCAGCTCACCGAGCCAGCGGATGAACACTGAAGCTTTCTTT. It is translated as CASSPSQRMNTEAFF.

V and J are TRBV11-3 and TRBJ2-7; tentative D call: TRBD1 (6 bases). The CDR3 length is 13 residues. The V gene lost 5 bases and the J gene lost 6 bases, with 14 bases spanning the gap. Germline V gene sequence: CDR1 SGHNT, CDR2 YENEEA. The CDR3 coding sequence is TGTGCCAGCAGCAAGGGGTCAGGGGCCGAGCAGTACTTC. As protein: CASSKGSGAEQYF.

This clonotype was recorded a few times. This chain joins TRBV5-1 and TRBJ2-3; 7 bases align to TRBD2. This CDR3 is 15 amino acids long. V trimming: 4 bases; J trimming: 0 bases; junction bases outside the gene matches: 5. The germline V gene encodes CDR1 SGHRS and CDR2 YFSETQ. The CDR3 DNA reads TGCGCCAGCAGCCGCGAGGGAGGGAGCACAGATACGCAGTATTTT. This translates into CASSREGGSTDTQYF.

The chain recombines TRBV20-1 with TRBJ2-1; D is ambiguous. CDR1 is DFQATT, CDR2 SNEGSKA, per germline (reference sequence). The CDR3 consists of 14 residues. Trimming left V 4 bases short and J 4 bases short, with 14 bases between. The CDR3 protein is CSAMLGSAYNEQFF. CDR3 bases: TGCAGTGCTATGTTAGGGTCAGCGTACAATGAGCAGTTCTTC.

This sequence joins TRBV20-1 and TRBJ2-2; the D call may be TRBD1 or TRBD2 (5 bases each). V lost 6 bases to trimming and J lost 9 bases, with 20 bases between them. The V gene's germline CDR1 is DFQATT and CDR2 SNEGSKA (reference sequence). The CDR3 length is 14 residues. CDR3 amino acids: CSARDRRGLRELFF. The CDR3 nucleotides read TGCAGTGCCCGGGACCGACGTGGACTGCGGGAGCTGTTTTTT.

This clonotype was picked up a small number of times. The V gene is TRBV20-1, the J gene TRBJ1-1; 9 nucleotides match TRBD1. J gave up 1 base and V 5 bases, and 11 bases lay outside the gene matches. CDR1 is DFQATT, CDR2 SNEGSKA, per germline (reference sequence). The length of the CDR3 is 16 residues. In DNA form, the CDR3 reads TGCAGTGCTCCGGACCGCACAGGGGGCAGGAACACTGAAGCTTTCTTT. Its protein product is CSAPDRTGGRNTEAFF.

This clonotype turned up a few times. This rearrangement joins TRBV7-2 to TRBJ2-3; possibly TRBD2 for D (6 bases). The CDR3 loop spans 15 amino acids. The V gene lost 5 bases and the J gene lost 3 bases, with 15 bases spanning the gap. Germline V gives CDR1 SGHTA, CDR2 FQGNSA. CDR3 amino acids: CASSVTAGRTDTQYF. The CDR3 nucleotides are TGTGCCAGCAGCGTAACGGCAGGGAGGACAGATACGCAGTATTTT.

The V gene is TRBV9, the J gene TRBJ2-7; 9 bases agree with TRBD2. The CDR3 contains 15 residues. Germline CDR1 is SGDLS and CDR2 is YYNGEE. The ends lost 0 bases at V and 6 bases at J; junction bases unmatched: 7. This chain's CDR3 is CASSVGRTSDGEQYF. The CDR3 DNA is TGTGCCAGCAGCGTAGGAAGGACTAGCGATGGCGAGCAGTACTTC.